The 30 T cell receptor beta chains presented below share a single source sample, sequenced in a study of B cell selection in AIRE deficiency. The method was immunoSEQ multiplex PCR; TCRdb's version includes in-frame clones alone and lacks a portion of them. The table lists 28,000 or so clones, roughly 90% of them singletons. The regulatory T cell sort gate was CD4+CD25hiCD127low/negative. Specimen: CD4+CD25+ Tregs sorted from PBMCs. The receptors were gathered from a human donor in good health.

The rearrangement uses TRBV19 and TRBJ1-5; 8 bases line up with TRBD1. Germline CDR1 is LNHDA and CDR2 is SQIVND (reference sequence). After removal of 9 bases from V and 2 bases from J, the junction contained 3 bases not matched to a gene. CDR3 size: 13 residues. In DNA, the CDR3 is TGTGCCAGCAAGGACAGGGGCAATCAGCCCCAGCATTTT. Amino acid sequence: CASKDRGNQPQHF.

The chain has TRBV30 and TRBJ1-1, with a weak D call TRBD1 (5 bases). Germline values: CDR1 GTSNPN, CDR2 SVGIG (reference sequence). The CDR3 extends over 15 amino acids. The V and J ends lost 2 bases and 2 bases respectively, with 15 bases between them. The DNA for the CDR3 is TGTGCCTGGAGTCGGTTTGGGGCCCGCAACACTGAAGCTTTCTTT. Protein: CAWSRFGARNTEAFF.

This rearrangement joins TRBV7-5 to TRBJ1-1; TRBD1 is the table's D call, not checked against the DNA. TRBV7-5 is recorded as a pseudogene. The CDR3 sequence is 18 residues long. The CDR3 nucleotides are TGTGTCAGAAGCTTAGCTCTGGGACAGGGGGTTAGGTGCACTGAAGCTTTCTTT. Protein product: CVRSLALGQGVRCTEAFF.

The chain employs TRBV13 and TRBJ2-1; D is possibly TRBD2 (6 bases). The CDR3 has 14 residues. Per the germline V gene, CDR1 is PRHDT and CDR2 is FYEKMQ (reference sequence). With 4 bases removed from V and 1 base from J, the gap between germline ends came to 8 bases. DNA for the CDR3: TGTGCCAGCAGCTCCGGGGGATCCTACAATGAGCAGTTCTTC. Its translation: CASSSGGSYNEQFF.

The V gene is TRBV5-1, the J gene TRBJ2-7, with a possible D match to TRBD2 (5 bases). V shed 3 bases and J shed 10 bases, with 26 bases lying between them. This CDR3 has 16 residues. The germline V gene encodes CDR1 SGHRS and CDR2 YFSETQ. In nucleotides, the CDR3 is TGCGCCAGCAGCTCAGGCCCTGGAGGCAGCCTATTTTTTCAGTACTTC. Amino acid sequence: CASSSGPGGSLFFQYF. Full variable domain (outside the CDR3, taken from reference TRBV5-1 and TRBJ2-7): KAGVTQTPRYLIKTRGQQVTLSCSPISGHRSVSWYQQTPGQGLQFLFEYFSETQRNKGNFPGRFSGRQFSNSRSEMNVSTLELGDSALYLCASSSGPGGSLFFQYFGPGTRLTVT.

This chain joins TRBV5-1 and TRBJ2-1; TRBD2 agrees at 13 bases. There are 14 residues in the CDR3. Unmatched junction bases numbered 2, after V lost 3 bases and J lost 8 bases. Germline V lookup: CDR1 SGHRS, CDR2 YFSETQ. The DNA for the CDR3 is TGCGCCAGCAGCTCAGGACTAGCGGGGGATGAGCAGTTCTTC. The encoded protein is CASSSGLAGDEQFF.

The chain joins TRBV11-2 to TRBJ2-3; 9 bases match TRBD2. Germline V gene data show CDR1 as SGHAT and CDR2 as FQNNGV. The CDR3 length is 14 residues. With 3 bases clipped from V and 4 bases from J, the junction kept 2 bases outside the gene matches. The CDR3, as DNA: TGTGCCAGCAGCTTTGGCGGGGGGGCAGATACGCAGTATTTT. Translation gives CASSFGGGADTQYF.

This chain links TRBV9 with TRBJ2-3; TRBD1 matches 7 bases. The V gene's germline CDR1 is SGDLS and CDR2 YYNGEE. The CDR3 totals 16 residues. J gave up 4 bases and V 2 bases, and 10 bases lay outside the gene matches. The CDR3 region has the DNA TGTGCCAGCAGCGTCGGCCCAGGGGGTACCCCAGATACGCAGTATTTT. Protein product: CASSVGPGGTPDTQYF.

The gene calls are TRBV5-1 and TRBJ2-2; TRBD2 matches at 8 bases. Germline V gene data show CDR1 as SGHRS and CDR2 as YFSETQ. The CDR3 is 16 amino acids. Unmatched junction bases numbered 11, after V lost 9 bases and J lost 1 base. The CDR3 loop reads CATAVSGGRNTGELFF. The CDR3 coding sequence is TGCGCCACCGCCGTGTCGGGGGGGCGGAACACCGGGGAGCTGTTTTTT.

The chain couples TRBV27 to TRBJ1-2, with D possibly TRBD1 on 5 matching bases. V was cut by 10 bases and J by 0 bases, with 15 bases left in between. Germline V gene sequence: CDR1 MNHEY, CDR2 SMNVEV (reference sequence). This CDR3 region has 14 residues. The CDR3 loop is CATGGLASNYGYTF. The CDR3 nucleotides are TGTGCCACCGGGGGACTGGCCTCTAACTATGGCTACACCTTC.

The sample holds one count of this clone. Here the CDR3 DNA reads TGTGCCAGCAGTCCCCGGGGGTTTTACAATCAGCCCCAGCATTTT. Translating it yields CASSPRGFYNQPQHF. V gene TRBV27 combines with J gene TRBJ1-5, with TRBD1 as a possible D gene (5 bases). The CDR3 covers 15 residues. V was clipped by 5 bases and J by 3 bases, with 14 bases between them. Germline assignment: CDR1 MNHEY and CDR2 SMNVEV (reference sequence).

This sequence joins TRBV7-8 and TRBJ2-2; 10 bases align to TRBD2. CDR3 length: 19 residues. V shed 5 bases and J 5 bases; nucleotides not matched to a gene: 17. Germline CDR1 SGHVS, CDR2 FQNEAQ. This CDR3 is CASSHLPPGLASGTGELFF. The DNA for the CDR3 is TGTGCCAGCAGCCATCTCCCCCCGGGACTAGCGAGTGGGACCGGGGAGCTGTTTTTT.

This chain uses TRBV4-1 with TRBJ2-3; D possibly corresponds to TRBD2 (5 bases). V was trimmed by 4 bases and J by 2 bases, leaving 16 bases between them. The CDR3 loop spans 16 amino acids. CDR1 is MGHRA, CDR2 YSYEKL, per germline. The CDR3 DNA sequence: TGCGCCAGCAGCCTGAACATTGAAGCGGCCACAGATACGCAGTATTTT. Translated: CASSLNIEAATDTQYF.

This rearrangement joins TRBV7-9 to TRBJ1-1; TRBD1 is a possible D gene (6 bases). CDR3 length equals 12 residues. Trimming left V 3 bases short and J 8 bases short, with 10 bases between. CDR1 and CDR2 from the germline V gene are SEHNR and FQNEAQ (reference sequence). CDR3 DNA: TGTGCCAGCAGCTTGGGTCAGGGGGAAGCTTTCTTT. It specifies CASSLGQGEAFF.

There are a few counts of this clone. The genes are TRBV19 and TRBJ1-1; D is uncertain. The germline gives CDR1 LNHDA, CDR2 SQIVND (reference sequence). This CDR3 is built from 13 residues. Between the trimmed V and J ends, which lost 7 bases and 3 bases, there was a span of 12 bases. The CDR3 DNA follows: TGTGCCAGTACCAACAGACTGTACACTGAAGCTTTCTTT. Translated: CASTNRLYTEAFF.

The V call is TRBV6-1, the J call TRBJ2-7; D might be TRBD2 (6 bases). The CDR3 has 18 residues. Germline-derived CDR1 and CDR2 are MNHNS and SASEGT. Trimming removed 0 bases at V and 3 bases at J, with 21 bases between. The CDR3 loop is CASSEALLGLAYIYEQYF. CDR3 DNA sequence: TGTGCCAGCAGTGAAGCGCTTCTGGGGCTAGCGTATATCTACGAGCAGTACTTC.

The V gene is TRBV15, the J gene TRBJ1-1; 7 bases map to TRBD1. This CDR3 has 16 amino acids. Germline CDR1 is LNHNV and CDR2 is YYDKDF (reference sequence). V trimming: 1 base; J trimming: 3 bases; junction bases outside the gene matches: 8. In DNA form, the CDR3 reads TGTGCCACCAGCAGAGGGGATCCTACAGGGGACACTGAAGCTTTCTTT. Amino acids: CATSRGDPTGDTEAFF.

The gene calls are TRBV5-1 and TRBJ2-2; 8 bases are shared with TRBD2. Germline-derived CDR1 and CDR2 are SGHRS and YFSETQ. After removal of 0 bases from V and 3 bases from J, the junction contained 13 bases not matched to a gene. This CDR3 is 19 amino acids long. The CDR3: CASSLAFTYGTRDTGELFF. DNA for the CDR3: TGCGCCAGCAGCTTGGCCTTCACGTATGGGACTAGAGACACCGGGGAGCTGTTTTTT.

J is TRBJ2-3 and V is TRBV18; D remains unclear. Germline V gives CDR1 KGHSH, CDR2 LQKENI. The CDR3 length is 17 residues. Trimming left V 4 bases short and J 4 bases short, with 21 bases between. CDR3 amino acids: CASSLVSDGPPADTQYF. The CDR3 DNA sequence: TGTGCCAGCTCACTAGTCTCGGACGGACCTCCGGCAGATACGCAGTATTTT.

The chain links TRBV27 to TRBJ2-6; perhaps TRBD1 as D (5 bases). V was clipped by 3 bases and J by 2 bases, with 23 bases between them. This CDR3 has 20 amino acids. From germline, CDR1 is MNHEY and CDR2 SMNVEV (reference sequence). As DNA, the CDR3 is TGTGCCAGCAGTTTCCTTCGTAAGGGGTCTGGATTAGCTGGGGCCAACGTCCTGACTTTC. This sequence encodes CASSFLRKGSGLAGANVLTF.

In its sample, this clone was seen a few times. CDR3 loop: CASSETLFSDSYNEQFF. CDR3 sequence (DNA): TGTGCCAGCAGTGAAACCTTGTTTAGTGACTCCTACAATGAGCAGTTCTTC. The chain uses TRBV6-1 and TRBJ2-1; D remains ambiguous. Germline V gives CDR1 MNHNS, CDR2 SASEGT. V was clipped by 2 bases and J by 0 bases, with 14 bases between them. The CDR3 spans 17 residues.

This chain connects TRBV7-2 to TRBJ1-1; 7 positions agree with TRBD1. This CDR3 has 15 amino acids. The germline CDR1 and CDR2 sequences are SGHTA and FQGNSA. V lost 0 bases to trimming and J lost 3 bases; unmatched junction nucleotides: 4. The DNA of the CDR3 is TGTGCCAGCAGCTTAGCTAGGGACAGCTACACTGAAGCTTTCTTT. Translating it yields CASSLARDSYTEAFF.

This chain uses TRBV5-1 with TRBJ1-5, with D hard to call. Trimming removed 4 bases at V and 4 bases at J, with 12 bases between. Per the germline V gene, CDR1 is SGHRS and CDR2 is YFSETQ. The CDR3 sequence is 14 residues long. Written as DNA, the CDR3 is TGCGCCAGCAGCCCCATGGACCAAAATCAGCCCCAGCATTTT. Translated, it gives CASSPMDQNQPQHF.

The CDR3 DNA sequence: TGTGCCAGCAGTTTTTCAGGCGGCTGGAGCTCTGGGGCCAACGTCCTGACTTTC. Its protein product is CASSFSGGWSSGANVLTF. This chain joins TRBV27 and TRBJ2-6, with D unresolved. Germline-derived CDR1 and CDR2 are MNHEY and SMNVEV (reference sequence). This CDR3 has 18 residues. With 3 bases removed from V and 0 bases from J, the gap between germline ends came to 15 bases.

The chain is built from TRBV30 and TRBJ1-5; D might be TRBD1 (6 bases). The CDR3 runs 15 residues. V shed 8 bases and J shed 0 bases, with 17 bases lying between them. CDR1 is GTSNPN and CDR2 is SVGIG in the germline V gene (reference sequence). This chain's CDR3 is CAARGGADSNQPQHF. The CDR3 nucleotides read TGTGCCGCTAGAGGGGGGGCCGATAGCAATCAGCCCCAGCATTTT.

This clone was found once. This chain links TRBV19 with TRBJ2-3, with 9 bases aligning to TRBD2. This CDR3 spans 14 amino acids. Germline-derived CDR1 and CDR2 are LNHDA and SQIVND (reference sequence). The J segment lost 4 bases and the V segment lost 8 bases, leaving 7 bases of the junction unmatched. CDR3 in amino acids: CASARGGGADTQYF. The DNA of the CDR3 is TGTGCCAGTGCACGAGGCGGGGGGGCAGATACGCAGTATTTT.

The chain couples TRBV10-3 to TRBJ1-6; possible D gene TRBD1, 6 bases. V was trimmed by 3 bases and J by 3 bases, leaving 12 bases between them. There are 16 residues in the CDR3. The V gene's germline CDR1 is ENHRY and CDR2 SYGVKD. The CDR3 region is CAISEFEGHYNSPLHF. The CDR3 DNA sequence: TGTGCCATCAGTGAATTTGAGGGACACTATAATTCACCCCTCCACTTT.

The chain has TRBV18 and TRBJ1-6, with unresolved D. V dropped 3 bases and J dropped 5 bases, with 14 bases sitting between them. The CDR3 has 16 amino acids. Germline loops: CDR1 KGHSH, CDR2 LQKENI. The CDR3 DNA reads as TGTGCCAGCTCACCCCTCCGGGTGATTGATAATTCACCCCTCCACTTT. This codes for CASSPLRVIDNSPLHF.

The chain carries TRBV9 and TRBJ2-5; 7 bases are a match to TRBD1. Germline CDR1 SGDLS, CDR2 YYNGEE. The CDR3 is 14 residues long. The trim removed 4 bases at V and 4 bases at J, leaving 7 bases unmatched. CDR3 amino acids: CASSISRDRETQYF. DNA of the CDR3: TGTGCCAGCAGCATCAGCCGGGACAGAGAGACCCAGTACTTC. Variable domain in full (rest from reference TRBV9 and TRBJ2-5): DSGVTQTPKHLITATGQRVTLRCSPRSGDLSVYWYQQSLDQGLQFLIQYYNGEERAKGNILERFSAQQFPDLHSELNLSSLELGDSALYFCASSISRDRETQYFGPGTRLLVL.

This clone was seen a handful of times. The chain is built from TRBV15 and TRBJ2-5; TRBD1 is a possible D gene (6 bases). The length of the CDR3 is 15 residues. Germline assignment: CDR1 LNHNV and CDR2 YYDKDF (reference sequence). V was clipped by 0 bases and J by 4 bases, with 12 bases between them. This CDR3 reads CATSRDTGMGETQYF. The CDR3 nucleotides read TGTGCCACCAGCAGAGATACAGGGATGGGAGAGACCCAGTACTTC.